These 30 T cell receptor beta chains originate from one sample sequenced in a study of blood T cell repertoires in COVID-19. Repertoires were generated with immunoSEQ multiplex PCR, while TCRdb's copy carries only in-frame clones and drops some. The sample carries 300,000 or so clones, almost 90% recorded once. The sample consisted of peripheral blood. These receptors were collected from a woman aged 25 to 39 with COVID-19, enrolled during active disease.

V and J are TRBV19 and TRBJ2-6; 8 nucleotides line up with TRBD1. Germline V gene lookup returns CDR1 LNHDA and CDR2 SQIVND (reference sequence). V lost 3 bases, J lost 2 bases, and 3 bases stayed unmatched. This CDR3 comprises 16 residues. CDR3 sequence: CASSIQGATGANVLTF. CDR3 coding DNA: TGTGCCAGTAGTATCCAGGGGGCAACTGGGGCCAACGTCCTGACTTTC.

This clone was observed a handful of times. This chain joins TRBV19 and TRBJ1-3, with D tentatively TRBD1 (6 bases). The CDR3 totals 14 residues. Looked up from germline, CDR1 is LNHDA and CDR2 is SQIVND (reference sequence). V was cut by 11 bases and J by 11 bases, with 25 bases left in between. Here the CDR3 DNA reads TGTGCCGTCACGGGCCGGGGACACCCACCGGCCATATATTTT. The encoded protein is CAVTGRGHPPAIYF. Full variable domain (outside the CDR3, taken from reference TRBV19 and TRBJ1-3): DGGITQSPKYLFRKEGQNVTLSCEQNLNHDAMYWYRQDPGQGLRLIYYSQIVNDFQKGDIAEGYSVSREKKESFPLTVTSAQKNPTAFYLCAVTGRGHPPAIYFGEGSWLTVV.

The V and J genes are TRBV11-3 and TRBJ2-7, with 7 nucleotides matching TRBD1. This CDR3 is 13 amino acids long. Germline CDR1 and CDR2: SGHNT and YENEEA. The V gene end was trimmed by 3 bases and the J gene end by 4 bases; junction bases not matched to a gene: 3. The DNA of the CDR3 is TGTGCCAGCAGCTTCACAGGGGCATACGAGCAGTACTTC. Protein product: CASSFTGAYEQYF.

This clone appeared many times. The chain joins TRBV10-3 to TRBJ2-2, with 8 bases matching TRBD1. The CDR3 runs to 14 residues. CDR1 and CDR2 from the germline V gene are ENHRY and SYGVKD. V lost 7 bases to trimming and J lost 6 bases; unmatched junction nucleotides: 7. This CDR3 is CAITQGADAGELFF. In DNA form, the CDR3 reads TGTGCCATCACGCAGGGGGCTGACGCCGGGGAGCTGTTTTTT.

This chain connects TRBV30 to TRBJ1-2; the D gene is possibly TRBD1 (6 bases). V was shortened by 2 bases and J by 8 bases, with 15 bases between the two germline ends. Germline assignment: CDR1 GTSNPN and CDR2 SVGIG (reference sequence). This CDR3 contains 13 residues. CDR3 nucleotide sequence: TGTGCCTGGAGTTGGTACTCGGGGGGCGGCTACACCTTC. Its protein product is CAWSWYSGGGYTF. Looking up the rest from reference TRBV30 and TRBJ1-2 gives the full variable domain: SQTIHQWPATLVQPVGSPLSLECTVEGTSNPNLYWYRQAAGRGLQLLFYSVGIGQISSEVPQNLSASRPQDRQFILSSKKLLLSDSGFYLCAWSWYSGGGYTFGSGTRLTVV.

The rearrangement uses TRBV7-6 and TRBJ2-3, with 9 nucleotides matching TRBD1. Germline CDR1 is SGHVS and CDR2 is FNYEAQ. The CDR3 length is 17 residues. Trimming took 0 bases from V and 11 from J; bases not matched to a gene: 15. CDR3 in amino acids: CASSLARTGGANYWQYF. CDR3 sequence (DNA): TGTGCCAGCAGCTTAGCGAGAACAGGGGGCGCGAATTACTGGCAGTATTTT.

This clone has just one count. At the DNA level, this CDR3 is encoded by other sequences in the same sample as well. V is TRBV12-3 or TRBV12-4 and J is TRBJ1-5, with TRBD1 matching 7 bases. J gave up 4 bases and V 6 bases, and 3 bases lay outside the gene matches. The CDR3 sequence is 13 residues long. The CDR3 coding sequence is TGTGCCAGCAGGCGGGACAGTAATCAGCCCCAGCATTTT. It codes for CASRRDSNQPQHF.

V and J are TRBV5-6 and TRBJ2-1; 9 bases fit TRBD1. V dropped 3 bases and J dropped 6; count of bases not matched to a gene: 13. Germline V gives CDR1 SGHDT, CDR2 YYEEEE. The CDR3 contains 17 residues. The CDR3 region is CASSWGTGTGMVNEQFF. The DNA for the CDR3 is TGTGCCAGCAGCTGGGGTACCGGGACAGGGATGGTCAATGAGCAGTTCTTC. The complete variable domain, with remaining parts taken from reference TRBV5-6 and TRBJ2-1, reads DAGVTQSPTHLIKTRGQQVTLRCSPKSGHDTVSWYQQALGQGPQFIFQYYEEEERQRGNFPDRFSGHQFPNYSSELNVNALLLGDSALYLCASSWGTGTGMVNEQFFGPGTRLTVL.

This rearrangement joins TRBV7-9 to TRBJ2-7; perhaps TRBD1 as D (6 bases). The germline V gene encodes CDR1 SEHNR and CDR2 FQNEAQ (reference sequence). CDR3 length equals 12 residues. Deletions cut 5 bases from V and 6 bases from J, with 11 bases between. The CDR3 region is CASSVTRGEQYF. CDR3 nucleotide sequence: TGTGCCAGCAGCGTAACCAGGGGCGAGCAGTACTTC.

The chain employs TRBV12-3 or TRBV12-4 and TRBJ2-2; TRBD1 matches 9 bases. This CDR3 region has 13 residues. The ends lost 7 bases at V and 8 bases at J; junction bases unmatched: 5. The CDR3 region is CASTGTGMGELFF. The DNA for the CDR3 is TGTGCCAGCACCGGGACAGGGATGGGGGAGCTGTTTTTT.

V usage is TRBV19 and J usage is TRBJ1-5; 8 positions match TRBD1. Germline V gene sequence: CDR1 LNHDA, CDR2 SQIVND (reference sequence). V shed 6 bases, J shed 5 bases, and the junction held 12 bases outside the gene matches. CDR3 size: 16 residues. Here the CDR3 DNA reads TGTGCCAGTAGCCCCCATGGGGGACAGGTCGATCAGCCCCAGCATTTT. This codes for CASSPHGGQVDQPQHF.

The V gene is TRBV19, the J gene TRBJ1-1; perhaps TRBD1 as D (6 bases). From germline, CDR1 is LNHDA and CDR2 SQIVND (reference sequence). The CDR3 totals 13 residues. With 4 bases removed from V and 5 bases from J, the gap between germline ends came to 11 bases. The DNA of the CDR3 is TGTGCCAGTAGTAATGGCAGGGGTACTGAAGCTTTCTTT. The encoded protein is CASSNGRGTEAFF.

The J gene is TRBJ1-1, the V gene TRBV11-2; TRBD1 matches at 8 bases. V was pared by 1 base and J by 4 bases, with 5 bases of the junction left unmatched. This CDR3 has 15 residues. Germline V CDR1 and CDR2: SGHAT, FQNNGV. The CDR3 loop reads CASSLVTGGGTEAFF. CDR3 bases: TGTGCCAGCAGCTTAGTAACAGGGGGGGGCACTGAAGCTTTCTTT.

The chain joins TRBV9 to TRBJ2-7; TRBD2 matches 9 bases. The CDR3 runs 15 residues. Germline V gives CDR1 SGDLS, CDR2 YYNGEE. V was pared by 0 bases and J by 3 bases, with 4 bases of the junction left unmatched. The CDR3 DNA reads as TGTGCCAGCAGCGTAGGACTAGCGGTAGACTACGAGCAGTACTTC. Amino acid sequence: CASSVGLAVDYEQYF.

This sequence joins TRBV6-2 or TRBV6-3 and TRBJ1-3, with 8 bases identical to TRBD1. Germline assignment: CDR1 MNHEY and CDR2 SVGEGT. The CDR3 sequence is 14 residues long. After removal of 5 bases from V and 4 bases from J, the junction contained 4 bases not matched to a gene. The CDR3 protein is CASSPTGEGNTIYF. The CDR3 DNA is TGTGCCAGCAGTCCGACAGGGGAAGGAAACACCATATATTTT.

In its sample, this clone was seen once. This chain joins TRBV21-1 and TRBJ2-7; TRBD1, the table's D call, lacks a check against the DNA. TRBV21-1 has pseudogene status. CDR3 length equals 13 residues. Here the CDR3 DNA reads TGTGCCAGCATCTCAGGGTTTTGCCACGAGCAGTACTTC. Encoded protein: CASISGFCHEQYF.

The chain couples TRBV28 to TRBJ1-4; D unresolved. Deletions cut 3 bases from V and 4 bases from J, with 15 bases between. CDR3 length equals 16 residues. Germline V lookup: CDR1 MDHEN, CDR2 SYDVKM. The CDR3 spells CASSFITQAYNEKLFF. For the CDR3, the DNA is TGTGCCAGCAGTTTTATCACCCAGGCCTATAATGAAAAACTGTTTTTT.

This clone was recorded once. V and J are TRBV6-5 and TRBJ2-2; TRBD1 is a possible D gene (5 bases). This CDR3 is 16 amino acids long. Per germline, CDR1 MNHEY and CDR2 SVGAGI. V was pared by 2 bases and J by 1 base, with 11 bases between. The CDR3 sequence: CASSYRQTLNTGELFF. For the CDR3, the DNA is TGTGCCAGCAGTTACCGACAGACACTGAACACCGGGGAGCTGTTTTTT.

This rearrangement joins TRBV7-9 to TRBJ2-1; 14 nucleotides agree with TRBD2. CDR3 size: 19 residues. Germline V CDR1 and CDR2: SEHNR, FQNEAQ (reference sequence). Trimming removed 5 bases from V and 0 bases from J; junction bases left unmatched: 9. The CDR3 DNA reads TGTGCCAGCAGCCCCCTGACTAGCGGGAGGGCCCCCTCCTACAATGAGCAGTTCTTC. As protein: CASSPLTSGRAPSYNEQFF.

As DNA, the CDR3 is TGTGCCAGCAGCTTAGGGACAGCTTCTAACATTCAGTACTTC. Translating it yields CASSLGTASNIQYF. The chain employs TRBV7-2 and TRBJ2-4; D is perhaps TRBD1 (6 bases). The germline CDR1 and CDR2 sequences are SGHTA and FQGNSA. The CDR3 contains 14 residues. Trimming cost V 1 base and J 7 bases, with 11 bases left between them.

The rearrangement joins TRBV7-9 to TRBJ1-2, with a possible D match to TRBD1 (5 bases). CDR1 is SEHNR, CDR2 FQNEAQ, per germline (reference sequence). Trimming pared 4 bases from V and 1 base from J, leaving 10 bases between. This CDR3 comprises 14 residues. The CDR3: CASSSGTDNYGYTF. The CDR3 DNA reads TGTGCCAGCAGCTCCGGGACTGATAACTATGGCTACACCTTC.

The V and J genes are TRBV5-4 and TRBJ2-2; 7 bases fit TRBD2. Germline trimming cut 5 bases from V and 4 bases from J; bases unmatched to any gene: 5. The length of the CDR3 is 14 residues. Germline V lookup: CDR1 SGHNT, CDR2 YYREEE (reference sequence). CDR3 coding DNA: TGTGCCAGCAGGCCGCGCGGGAGCACCGGGGAGCTGTTTTTT. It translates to CASRPRGSTGELFF.

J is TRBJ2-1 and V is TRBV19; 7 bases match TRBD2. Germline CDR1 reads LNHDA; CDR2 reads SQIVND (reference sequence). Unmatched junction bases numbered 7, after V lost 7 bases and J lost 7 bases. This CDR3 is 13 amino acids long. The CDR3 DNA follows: TGTGCCAGTACCGGACTAGATAGGAATGAGCAGTTCTTC. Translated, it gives CASTGLDRNEQFF.

The CDR3 DNA sequence: TGTGCCAGTAGTAGTTTTGGGACTAGCGGGAGGGCCGGATCCGATACGCAGTATTTT. Translation: CASSSFGTSGRAGSDTQYF. J is TRBJ2-3 and V is TRBV19; 16 nucleotides agree with TRBD2. J was trimmed by 6 bases and V by 4 bases; bases with no gene match: 13. The CDR3 is 19 amino acids. The V gene's germline CDR1 is LNHDA and CDR2 SQIVND (reference sequence).

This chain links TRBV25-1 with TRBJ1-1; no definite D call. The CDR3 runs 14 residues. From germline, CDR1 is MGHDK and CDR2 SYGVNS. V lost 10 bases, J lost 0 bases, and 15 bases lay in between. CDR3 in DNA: TGTGCCACCTGGGCGGGGTACATGAACACTGAAGCTTTCTTT. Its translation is CATWAGYMNTEAFF.

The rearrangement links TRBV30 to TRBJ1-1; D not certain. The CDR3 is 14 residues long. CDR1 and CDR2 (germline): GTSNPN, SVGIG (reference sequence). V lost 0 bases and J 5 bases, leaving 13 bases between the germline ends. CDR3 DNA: TGTGCCTGGAGTGTACGTGGGCGATGGACTGAAGCTTTCTTT. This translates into CAWSVRGRWTEAFF.

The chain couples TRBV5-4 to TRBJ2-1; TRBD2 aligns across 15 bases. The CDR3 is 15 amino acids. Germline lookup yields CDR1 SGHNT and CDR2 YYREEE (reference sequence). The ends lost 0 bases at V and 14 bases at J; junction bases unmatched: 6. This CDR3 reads CASSLDRTSGRAKFF. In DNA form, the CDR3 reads TGTGCCAGCAGCTTGGACAGGACTAGCGGGAGGGCCAAGTTCTTC.

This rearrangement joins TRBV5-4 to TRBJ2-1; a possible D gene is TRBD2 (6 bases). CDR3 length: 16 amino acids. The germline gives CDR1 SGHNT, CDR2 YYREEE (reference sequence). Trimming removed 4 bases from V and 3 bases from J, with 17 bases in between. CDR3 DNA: TGTGCCAGCAGCATCGACGGGACTCTCCTCTACAATGAGCAGTTCTTC. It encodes CASSIDGTLLYNEQFF. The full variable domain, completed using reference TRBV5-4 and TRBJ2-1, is ETGVTQSPTHLIKTRGQQVTLRCSSQSGHNTVSWYQQALGQGPQFIFQYYREEENGRGNFPPRFSGLQFPNYSSELNVNALELDDSALYLCASSIDGTLLYNEQFFGPGTRLTVL.

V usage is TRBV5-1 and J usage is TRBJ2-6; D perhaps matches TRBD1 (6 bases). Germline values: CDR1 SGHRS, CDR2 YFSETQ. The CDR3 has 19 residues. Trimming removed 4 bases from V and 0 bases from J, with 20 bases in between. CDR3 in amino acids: CASSVTGTSYNSGANVLTF. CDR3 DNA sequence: TGCGCCAGCAGCGTTACGGGGACAAGCTATAACTCTGGGGCCAACGTCCTGACTTTC.

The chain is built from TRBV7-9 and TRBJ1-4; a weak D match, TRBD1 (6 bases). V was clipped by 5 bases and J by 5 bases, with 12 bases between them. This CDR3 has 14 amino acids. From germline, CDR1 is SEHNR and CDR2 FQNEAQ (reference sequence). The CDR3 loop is CASSHRQENEKLFF. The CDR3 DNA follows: TGTGCCAGCAGCCACAGACAGGAAAATGAAAAACTGTTTTTT.